Shown below are 9 T cell receptor beta chains from a single sample sequenced in a study of cytomegalovirus exposure and HLA in healthy donors. 60 Vbeta and 13 Jbeta primers were used in PCR. Clones were read by immunoSEQ multiplex PCR, and TCRdb kept only the in-frame ones, dropping some. The table has some 150,000 clones, 65% to 90% seen once. The source material was PBMCs. The receptors originated from a female donor in good health and CMV-seronegative.

The J gene is TRBJ2-1, the V gene TRBV11-2; unclear D gene. Germline V gene data show CDR1 as SGHAT and CDR2 as FQNNGV. The CDR3 is 13 residues long. V dropped 0 bases and J dropped 9 bases, with 9 bases sitting between them. The CDR3 DNA follows: TGTGCCAGCAGCTTAGATCACAGTCCTGAGCAGTTCTTC. Its protein is CASSLDHSPEQFF.

This clone was counted only a few times. This chain uses TRBV2 with TRBJ2-2, with a weak D call TRBD2 (5 bases). CDR1 is SNHLY and CDR2 is FYNNEI in the germline V gene. Trimming removed 6 bases from V and 1 base from J, with 9 bases in between. The CDR3 runs to 14 residues. The CDR3 loop reads CASRAEGNTGELFF. For the CDR3, the DNA is TGTGCCAGCAGGGCCGAGGGGAACACCGGGGAGCTGTTTTTT.

This rearrangement joins TRBV2 to TRBJ2-7; D might be TRBD1 (5 bases). Germline V CDR1 and CDR2: SNHLY, FYNNEI. The CDR3 totals 10 residues. Deletions cut 6 bases from V and 6 bases from J, with 6 bases between. The CDR3, as DNA: TGTGCCAGCAGAGGGGTCGAGCAGTACTTC. As protein: CASRGVEQYF. The variable domain in full, with the rest retrieved from reference TRBV2 and TRBJ2-7, is EPEVTQTPSHQVTQMGQEVILRCVPISNHLYFYWYRQILGQKVEFLVSFYNNEISEKSEIFDDQFSVERPDGSNFTLKIRSTKLEDSAMYFCASRGVEQYFGPGTRLTVT.

Only a few counts were recorded for this clone. The genes are TRBV12-5 and TRBJ2-1, with 12 positions matching TRBD2. CDR1 and CDR2 from the germline V gene are LGHNT and FRNRAP. V was pared by 6 bases and J by 1 base, with 7 bases of the junction left unmatched. The CDR3 sequence is 17 residues long. The CDR3, as DNA: TGTGCTAGTGGCCTGACTAGCGGGAGTGTGTCCTACAATGAGCAGTTCTTC. Translated, it gives CASGLTSGSVSYNEQFF.

The V gene is TRBV29-1, the J gene TRBJ2-7; tentatively, D is TRBD2 (5 bases). The CDR3 has 12 residues. Germline-derived CDR1 and CDR2 are SQVTM and ANQGSEA. V was clipped by 4 bases and J by 0 bases, with 7 bases between them. The CDR3: CSVGRDSYEQYF. CDR3 coding DNA: TGCAGCGTTGGCCGGGACTCCTACGAGCAGTACTTC.

This chain links TRBV2 with TRBJ2-1; D is perhaps TRBD1 (6 bases). The CDR3 totals 20 residues. V was clipped by 5 bases and J by 1 base, with 27 bases between them. Germline V CDR1 and CDR2: SNHLY, FYNNEI. DNA of the CDR3: TGTGCCAGCAGTCCCCTGGGGGCCAGGATTTCTTTTGGGTCCTACAATGAGCAGTTCTTC. It encodes CASSPLGARISFGSYNEQFF. Full variable domain (rest looked up from reference TRBV2 and TRBJ2-1): EPEVTQTPSHQVTQMGQEVILRCVPISNHLYFYWYRQILGQKVEFLVSFYNNEISEKSEIFDDQFSVERPDGSNFTLKIRSTKLEDSAMYFCASSPLGARISFGSYNEQFFGPGTRLTVL.

This chain links TRBV6-5 with TRBJ2-7; 8 bases are shared with TRBD1. J lost 7 bases, V lost 0 bases, and 8 bases had no gene match. CDR1 and CDR2 (germline): MNHEY, SVGAGI. The CDR3 has 15 residues. The CDR3 protein is CASSYSGTGSREQYF. CDR3 nucleotides: TGTGCCAGCAGTTACTCCGGGACAGGCAGTCGGGAGCAGTACTTC.

The gene calls are TRBV6-1 and TRBJ2-3; TRBD2 agrees at 7 bases. Germline trimming cut 4 bases from V and 4 bases from J; bases unmatched to any gene: 11. CDR3 length: 16 residues. CDR1 is MNHNS, CDR2 SASEGT, per germline. This CDR3 is CASSGGGSGFSDTQYF. The DNA for the CDR3 is TGTGCCAGCAGTGGGGGGGGTAGCGGATTCTCAGATACGCAGTATTTT.

The rearrangement uses TRBV30 and TRBJ2-2; 9 nucleotides align to TRBD1. There are 17 residues in the CDR3. The V segment lost 4 bases and the J segment 4 bases; nucleotides outside the gene matches: 13. Germline assignment: CDR1 GTSNPN and CDR2 SVGIG (reference sequence). The chain's CDR3 is CAWTRGKQGAGTGELFF. Written as DNA, the CDR3 is TGTGCCTGGACTCGAGGAAAACAGGGGGCTGGCACCGGGGAGCTGTTTTTT.